The source of this T cell receptor (beta chain) is a study of T cells after yellow fever vaccination (dated by TCRdb to between 2017 and 2020). In the study overall: The SMART-Seq v4 Ultra Low Input RNA kit was used to prepare libraries from fractions with low cell numbers. To track T-cell clones before and after primary and booster YFV17D yellow fever vaccination, bulk TCR alpha and beta repertoires were sequenced longitudinally. Blood was collected at multiple timepoints before and after primary and secondary immunization, and bulk PBMC replicates and cell subsets were isolated. Two healthy male donors, one aged 18 to 30 and one aged 30 to 40 years, made up the cohort.

TCR cDNA was synthesized by 5'RACE template switching, which introduced a universal primer site and unique molecular identifiers. Priming of cDNA synthesis was performed from both the TCR alpha and TCR beta constant segments. Library amplification used two PCR steps, and the second PCR step added sample barcodes and sequencing adapters. Sequencing of libraries was performed on Illumina HiSeq 2500 (2x100 bp) or NovaSeq (2x150 bp). From the authors' description of their analysis: MIGEC handled demultiplexing of reads and collapsing into UMI consensus sequences, while MiXCR performed V(D)J alignment. Vaccine-responding clonotypes were defined with edgeR using replicate PBMC samples, requiring FDR below 0.01 and a log2 fold change above 5 up to day 15. Each bulk clonotype was labeled CD4 or CD8 based on which sequenced repertoire, CD4 or CD8, contained the clonotype at higher abundance. TCRdb reprocessing: public reads trimmed at Q25 with fastp, clones called with MiXCR, in-frame beta chains kept. Every entry covers one CDR3 protein and lists the most common genes and DNA from its rows. The authors' filters were not applied to this entry. The sample profile shows tens of thousands of distinct CDR3 sequences; approximately 7.5% of them were found once. The top ten hold around 38% of the sample.

The treatment or condition label here, explained by the study, means: live attenuated yellow fever vaccine strain. PBMCs were isolated from peripheral blood using a standard Ficoll-Paque protocol. CD4 and CD8 T-cell fractions were isolated with Dynabeads CD4 and CD8 positive selection kits. RNA was extracted with TriZol from bulk PBMCs, CD4 and CD8 fractions, and dextramer-positive and dextramer-negative fractions. Study-level results and caveats: A small share of clonotypes was detected in both CD4 and CD8 compartments, with the overlap likely arising from convergent recombination. FACS-sorted repertoires could contain abundant contaminating clonotypes from the bulk population, so computational filtering was required. After the booster, most clones that had expanded after primary vaccination were detected again (nearly 97% of CD4 and roughly 86% of CD8), suggesting broad maintenance of memory. The study included only two donors, which limits how far the findings can be generalized. Compared with the primary T-cell response, the secondary T-cell response was faster but weaker, reaching its peak on day 5 rather than on day 15.

This clonotype was detected a few times. Its cognate antigen has yet to be identified. No quality values exist for individual bases; no much larger clone is one base distant. The junction shows trimming of 7 bases on V and 5 bases on J, plus 14 bases between the germline ends. The germline V gene specifies SNHLY as CDR1 and FYNNEI as CDR2. The CDR3 has 13 amino acids, counting the end cysteine and phenylalanine. The only DNA kept is the CDR3, 39 bases in frame from the first base. Here the sequenced sample was CD8+ T cells sorted from PBMCs, taken on the day of the yellow fever booster vaccination. This sequence originates from a man aged 25 to 40 who received the YFV17D yellow fever vaccine. The sequence joins TRBV2 to TRBJ2-5; TRBD1 is possibly the D segment (5 matching bases). The DNA is as follows: TGTGCCAGCAAAGGCAGGGTGGGCGAGACCCAGTACTTC. The translation is CASKGRVGETQYF.